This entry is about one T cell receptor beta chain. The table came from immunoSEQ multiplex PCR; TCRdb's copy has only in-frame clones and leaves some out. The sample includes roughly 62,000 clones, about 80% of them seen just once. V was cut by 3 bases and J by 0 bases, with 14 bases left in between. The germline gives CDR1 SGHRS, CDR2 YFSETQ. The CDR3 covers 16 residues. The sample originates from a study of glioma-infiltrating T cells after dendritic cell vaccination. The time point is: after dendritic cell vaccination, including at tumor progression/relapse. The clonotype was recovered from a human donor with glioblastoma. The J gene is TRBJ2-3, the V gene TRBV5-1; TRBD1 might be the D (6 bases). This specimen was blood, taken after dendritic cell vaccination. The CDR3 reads CASSSSTGPSTDTQYF. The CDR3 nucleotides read TGCGCCAGCAGCTCATCCACAGGGCCTAGCACAGATACGCAGTATTTT.